This TCR beta chain was sequenced in a study of Ad26.COV2.S vaccination and SARS-CoV-2 variants. On the study more broadly: Donor allocation was to the COV1001 Ad26.COV2.S trial arm. Intramuscular Ad26.COV2.S doses were given once or twice, 56 days apart. Notes on the study in general: Using TCR breadth and depth analyses may have led to underestimated total T cell responses.

The germline V gene has CDR1 LGHNA and CDR2 YNFKEQ. CDR3 length: 14 amino acids. Trimming stripped 0 bases from V and 10 bases from J, with 13 bases between. Details on this clone: Its antigen is not known.

The treatment: about 20 received Ad26.COV2.S at low or high dose, single or two shots; five or six received placebo; per-sample allocation not given. Each sample was drawn 63 days after the first injection (of vaccine or placebo). Generated by immunoSEQ multiplex PCR, the TCRdb table keeps only in-frame clones and is missing some. This sample has hundreds of thousands of clones; 86% occur once, and the top ten carry about 10%. The sequence came from a person aged 18 to 59 who received the Ad26.COV2.S COVID-19 vaccine or a placebo. The rearrangement links TRBV4-2 to TRBJ2-1; no clear D gene. The source was peripheral blood, collected in a trial of Ad26.COV2.S vaccine versus placebo. The CDR3 sequence is CASSQDAKLGEQFF. The CDR3 nucleotides are TGTGCCAGCAGCCAAGATGCTAAGCTGGGGGAGCAGTTCTTC.